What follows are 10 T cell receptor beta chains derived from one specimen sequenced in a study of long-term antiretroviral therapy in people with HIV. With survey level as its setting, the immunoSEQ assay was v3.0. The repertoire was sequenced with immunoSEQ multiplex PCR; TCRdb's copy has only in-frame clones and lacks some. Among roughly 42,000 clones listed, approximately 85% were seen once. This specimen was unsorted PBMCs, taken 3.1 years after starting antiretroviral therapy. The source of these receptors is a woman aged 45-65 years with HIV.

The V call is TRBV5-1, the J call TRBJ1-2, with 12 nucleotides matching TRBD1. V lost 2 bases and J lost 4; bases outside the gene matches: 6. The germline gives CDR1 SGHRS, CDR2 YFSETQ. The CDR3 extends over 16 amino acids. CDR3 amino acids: CASSFPGQGAGYGYTF. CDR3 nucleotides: TGCGCCAGCAGCTTCCCGGGACAGGGGGCCGGCTATGGCTACACCTTC.

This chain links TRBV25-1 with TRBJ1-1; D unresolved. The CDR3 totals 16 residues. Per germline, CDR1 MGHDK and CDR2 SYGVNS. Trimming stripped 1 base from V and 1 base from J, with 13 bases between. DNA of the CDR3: TGTGCCAGCAGTGAATTAGATAGGGCGGGGAACACTGAAGCTTTCTTT. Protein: CASSELDRAGNTEAFF.

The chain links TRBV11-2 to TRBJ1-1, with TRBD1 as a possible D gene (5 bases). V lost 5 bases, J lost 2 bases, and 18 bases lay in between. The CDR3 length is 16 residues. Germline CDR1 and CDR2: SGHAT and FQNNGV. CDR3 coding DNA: TGTGCCAGCAGCCTCGGACGGGGCCCGGGAAACACTGAAGCTTTCTTT. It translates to CASSLGRGPGNTEAFF.

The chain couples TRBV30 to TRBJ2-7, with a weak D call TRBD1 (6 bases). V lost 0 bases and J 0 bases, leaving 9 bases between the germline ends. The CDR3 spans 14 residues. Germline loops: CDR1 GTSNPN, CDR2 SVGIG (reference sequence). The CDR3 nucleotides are TGTGCCTGGAGTGTCCAGGGGACCTCCTACGAGCAGTACTTC. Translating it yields CAWSVQGTSYEQYF. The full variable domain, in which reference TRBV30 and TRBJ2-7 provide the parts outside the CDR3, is SQTIHQWPATLVQPVGSPLSLECTVEGTSNPNLYWYRQAAGRGLQLLFYSVGIGQISSEVPQNLSASRPQDRQFILSSKKLLLSDSGFYLCAWSVQGTSYEQYFGPGTRLTVT.

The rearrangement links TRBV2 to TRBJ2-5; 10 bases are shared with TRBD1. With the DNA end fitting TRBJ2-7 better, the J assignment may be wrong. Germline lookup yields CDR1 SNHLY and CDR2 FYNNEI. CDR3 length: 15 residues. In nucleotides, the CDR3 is TGTGCCAGCAGTGGGGACAGGGGAGGATACTACGAGCAGTACTTC. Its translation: CASSGDRGGYYEQYF.

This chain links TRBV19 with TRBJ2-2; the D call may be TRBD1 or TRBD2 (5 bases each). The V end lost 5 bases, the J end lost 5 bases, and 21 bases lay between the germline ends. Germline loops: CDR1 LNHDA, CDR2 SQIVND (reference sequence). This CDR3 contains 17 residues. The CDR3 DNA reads TGTGCCAGTAGTCCAGCCGGAACCGGGGCCGGGACCGGGGAGCTGTTTTTT. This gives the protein CASSPAGTGAGTGELFF.

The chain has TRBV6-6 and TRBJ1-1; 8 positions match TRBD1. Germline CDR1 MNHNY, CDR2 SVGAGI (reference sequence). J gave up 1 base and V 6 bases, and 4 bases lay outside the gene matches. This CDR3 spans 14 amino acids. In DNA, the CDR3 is TGTGCCAGCAGCATCGGACAGGGGAACACTGAAGCTTTCTTT. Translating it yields CASSIGQGNTEAFF.

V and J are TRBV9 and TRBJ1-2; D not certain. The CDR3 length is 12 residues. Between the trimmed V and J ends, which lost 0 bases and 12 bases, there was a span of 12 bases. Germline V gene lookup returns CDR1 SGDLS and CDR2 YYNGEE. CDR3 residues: CASSVDQHRHTF. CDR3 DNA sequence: TGTGCCAGCAGCGTAGACCAACACAGACACACCTTC.

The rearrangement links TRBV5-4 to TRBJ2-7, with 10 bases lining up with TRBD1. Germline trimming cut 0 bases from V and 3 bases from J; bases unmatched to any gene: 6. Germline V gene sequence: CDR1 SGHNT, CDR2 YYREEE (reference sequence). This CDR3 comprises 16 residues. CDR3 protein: CASSLADRGLYYEQYF. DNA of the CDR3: TGTGCCAGCAGCTTGGCTGACAGGGGGCTATACTACGAGCAGTACTTC.

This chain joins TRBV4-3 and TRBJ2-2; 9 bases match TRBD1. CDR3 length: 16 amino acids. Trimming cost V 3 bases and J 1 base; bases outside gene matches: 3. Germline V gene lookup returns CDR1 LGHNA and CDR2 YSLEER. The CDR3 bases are TGCGCCAGCAGCCAGTACAGGGGGCAGAACACCGGGGAGCTGTTTTTT. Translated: CASSQYRGQNTGELFF.